This T cell receptor (beta chain) was identified during a study of prognosis after radiotherapy for stage I lung cancer. About the study: Stage I non-small cell lung cancer patients, who were enrolled in Nanjing, China, joined the cohort between April 2018 and January 2019.

This clonotype was counted many times. What it recognizes is unknown. The CDR3 extends over 15 amino acids. Germline V gene lookup returns CDR1 KGHSH and CDR2 LQKENI. Trimming took off 2 bases at V and 2 bases at J, with 12 bases between the two ends. None of the patients had undergone chemotherapy or radiotherapy beforehand or had any other malignancy, and each showed node-negative status on CT and PET/CT. Genomic DNA was the source, and TCR beta CDR3 was amplified from it by two-round multiplex PCR. Each TRBV and TRBJ gene had its own primer in the first PCR round. From the multiplex PCR reads, TCRdb called clonotypes with MiXCR, one entry per CDR3 protein. This repertoire shows roughly 13,000 distinct CDR3 sequences, 37% found once; its top ten account for more than 35%. Findings of the study overall: There was a fall in unique TCR clone counts after stereotactic body radiation therapy, median about 9,200 versus 6,500.

V is TRBV18 and J is TRBJ1-1; the D is unclear. The sequences come from PBMCs, collected before or after stereotactic body radiation therapy (not recorded which). The receptor comes from a donor over 45 with non-small cell lung cancer. For the CDR3, the DNA is TGTGCCAGCTCACCAGGGCTAAGTACAAACACTGAAGCTTTCTTT. This codes for CASSPGLSTNTEAFF.